These 15 T cell receptor beta chains were all obtained from the same sample, sequenced in a study of blood T cell repertoires in COVID-19. Measured with immunoSEQ multiplex PCR; TCRdb has only the in-frame clones, and not every one. The sample has 55,000 to 80,000 clones, around 78% seen once. The sequencing sample was made of peripheral blood. The receptor source for this set is a woman over 75 with acute or convalescent COVID-19.

The chain couples TRBV9 to TRBJ2-5; possible D gene TRBD2, 6 bases. The V end was cut by 3 bases, the J end by 5 bases, with 8 bases between. The CDR3 has 12 residues. In germline, CDR1 is SGDLS, CDR2 YYNGEE. The CDR3 bases are TGTGCCAGCAGCGAAGGGAGGGAGACCCAGTACTTC. Protein: CASSEGRETQYF.

This clone was recorded once. The V gene is TRBV19, the J gene TRBJ2-1; 10 bases agree with TRBD2. The ends lost 5 bases at V and 9 bases at J; junction bases unmatched: 7. CDR3 length equals 14 residues. Germline CDR1 is LNHDA and CDR2 is SQIVND (reference sequence). CDR3 nucleotide sequence: TGTGCCAGTAGTCCCCTAGCGGGGGCGGGTGAGCAGTTCTTC. The encoded protein is CASSPLAGAGEQFF. Full variable domain (rest looked up from reference TRBV19 and TRBJ2-1): DGGITQSPKYLFRKEGQNVTLSCEQNLNHDAMYWYRQDPGQGLRLIYYSQIVNDFQKGDIAEGYSVSREKKESFPLTVTSAQKNPTAFYLCASSPLAGAGEQFFGPGTRLTVL.

The chain combines TRBV5-4 with TRBJ2-5; D remains unclear. The ends were cut back, 2 bases at V and 5 bases at J, with 7 bases in the middle. The CDR3 runs 12 residues. Germline values: CDR1 SGHNT, CDR2 YYREEE (reference sequence). CDR3 in amino acids: CASSFHRETQYF. DNA of the CDR3: TGTGCCAGCAGCTTCCACCGGGAGACCCAGTACTTC. Full variable domain (remainder filled in from reference TRBV5-4 and TRBJ2-5): ETGVTQSPTHLIKTRGQQVTLRCSSQSGHNTVSWYQQALGQGPQFIFQYYREEENGRGNFPPRFSGLQFPNYSSELNVNALELDDSALYLCASSFHRETQYFGPGTRLLVL.

This rearrangement joins TRBV6-1 to TRBJ2-1, with a tentative D call TRBD2 (6 bases). The CDR3 is 16 residues long. Germline V gene sequence: CDR1 MNHNS, CDR2 SASEGT. V was trimmed by 4 bases and J by 2 bases, leaving 15 bases between them. CDR3 DNA sequence: TGTGCCAGCAGTGGATCGGGACTCCAGCCCTACAATGAGCAGTTCTTC. This codes for CASSGSGLQPYNEQFF.

The genes are TRBV20-1 and TRBJ2-3; the D is unclear. V was trimmed by 0 bases and J by 7 bases, leaving 5 bases between them. There are 11 residues in the CDR3. In germline, CDR1 is DFQATT, CDR2 SNEGSKA (reference sequence). DNA of the CDR3: TGCAGTGCTAGAGACTTTAATACGCAGTATTTT. Translation: CSARDFNTQYF.

This chain links TRBV5-6 with TRBJ2-7; no firm D call. CDR1 is SGHDT and CDR2 is YYEEEE in the germline V gene. Trimming took 4 bases from V and 2 from J, leaving 7 bases between them. The CDR3 consists of 12 residues. CDR3 region: CASSALTYEQYF. The DNA of the CDR3 is TGTGCCAGCAGCGCACTAACCTACGAGCAGTACTTC.

The gene calls are TRBV2 and TRBJ2-3; weak D call: TRBD2 (6 bases). Trimming cost V 4 bases and J 2 bases, with 13 bases left between them. The CDR3 contains 15 residues. CDR1 is SNHLY, CDR2 FYNNEI, per germline. The CDR3 bases are TGTGCCAGCAGTGTCCTAGGAGGGAACACAGATACGCAGTATTTT. It yields the protein CASSVLGGNTDTQYF.

The count of this clone is one. The rearrangement links TRBV28 to TRBJ2-2, with 8 bases identical to TRBD2. The germline V gene encodes CDR1 MDHEN and CDR2 SYDVKM. The CDR3 contains 15 residues. The ends lost 7 bases at V and 3 bases at J; junction bases unmatched: 7. The CDR3: CASTPAGADTGELFF. The DNA for the CDR3 is TGTGCCAGCACCCCAGCGGGAGCGGACACCGGGGAGCTGTTTTTT.

This clone is a singleton in its sample. The rearrangement links TRBV6-6 to TRBJ2-7; 7 bases agree with TRBD1. J gave up 5 bases and V 4 bases, and 11 bases lay outside the gene matches. The CDR3 is 15 amino acids. Germline loops: CDR1 MNHNY, CDR2 SVGAGI (reference sequence). The CDR3 sequence is CASSSLRRQGNEQYF. The CDR3 region has the DNA TGTGCCAGCAGTTCCCTCCGAAGACAGGGCAACGAGCAGTACTTC.

The gene calls are TRBV30 and TRBJ1-2; unclear D gene. This CDR3 contains 14 residues. V lost 0 bases and J lost 1, with 9 bases in between. The germline V gene has CDR1 GTSNPN and CDR2 SVGIG (reference sequence). The CDR3 DNA reads as TGTGCCTGGAGTGTAGGCAGACTTAACTATGGCTACACCTTC. Translating it yields CAWSVGRLNYGYTF.

The rearrangement joins TRBV2 to TRBJ1-1; the match to TRBD1 covers 7 bases. J was trimmed by 2 bases and V by 4 bases; bases with no gene match: 7. There are 15 residues in the CDR3. The V gene's germline CDR1 is SNHLY and CDR2 FYNNEI. CDR3 region: CASSARRGRNTEAFF. For the CDR3, the DNA is TGTGCCAGCAGTGCAAGAAGGGGGCGAAACACTGAAGCTTTCTTT.

V and J are TRBV28 and TRBJ2-1; 7 positions agree with TRBD1. The junction had 6 bases not matched to a gene; V was cut back by 1 base and J by 9 bases. The CDR3 contains 14 residues. Germline CDR1 and CDR2: MDHEN and SYDVKM. DNA of the CDR3: TGTGCCAGCAGTTTATCGGGACAGAATGCTGAGCAGTTCTTC. Translation: CASSLSGQNAEQFF.

CDR3 sequence reads: CASTVQGSGGELFF. The CDR3 DNA is TGTGCCAGTACAGTCCAGGGGAGCGGCGGGGAGCTGTTTTTT. The rearrangement joins TRBV19 to TRBJ2-2, with a tentative D call TRBD1 (6 bases). Between the trimmed V and J ends, which lost 7 bases and 7 bases, there was a span of 16 bases. Germline V CDR1 and CDR2: LNHDA, SQIVND (reference sequence). This CDR3 spans 14 amino acids.

The chain combines TRBV12-3 or TRBV12-4 with TRBJ1-1; D gene unclear. The CDR3 spans 12 residues. The ends were cut back, 11 bases at V and 5 bases at J, with 15 bases in the middle. CDR3 protein: CASNGGWTEAFF. CDR3 in DNA: TGTGCCTCTAACGGCGGATGGACTGAAGCTTTCTTT.

The chain recombines TRBV19 with TRBJ2-2; D ambiguous. Trimming left V 7 bases short and J 5 bases short, with 11 bases between. Germline CDR1 LNHDA, CDR2 SQIVND (reference sequence). There are 13 residues in the CDR3. CDR3 in amino acids: CASTTLRTGELFF. The CDR3 bases are TGTGCCAGTACCACCCTTCGGACCGGGGAGCTGTTTTTT.